The TCR beta chain under discussion was sequenced for a study of blood T cells in healthy people across ages. Losses at the gene ends were 6 bases for V and 8 bases for J; bases not matched to a gene: 5. Germline-derived CDR1 and CDR2 are SQVTM and ANQGSEA. The CDR3 spans 12 residues. In its sample, this clonotype was seen a few times. A second roughly 6 to 12 cycle PCR used barcoded and J-beta primers. Using its own MiXCR run on the 5' RACE reads, TCRdb lists one record per CDR3 protein. The data contain over 950,000 distinct CDR3 sequences, 30% to 40% of them seen just once; the ten biggest clones take up around 13%.

Sequenced: blood. The V and J genes are TRBV29-1 and TRBJ1-4, with 8 bases lining up with TRBD1. This TCR was recovered from a young man in good health. The DNA of the CDR3 is TGCAGCGTGAAGGACAGGGCCGAAAAACTGTTTTTT. Translation gives CSVKDRAEKLFF.